These T cell receptor beta chains were read from a single sample in a study of blood T cells in healthy people across ages. MiXCR, run by TCRdb on the 5' RACE reads, gives a single entry per CDR3 protein. The sample lists approximately 1,700,000 distinct CDR3 sequences, more than 35% occurring once. Sequencing input: blood. The receptors here all came from a human donor in good health. Both conserved end residues are part of each CDR3. A D gene is named only where the DNA matches it firmly. Expanded clones get a size class; other rows say once, few or many, or leave the size out.

D gene: -; clone size: few; V gene: TRBV20-1; J gene: TRBJ2-4; CDR3 protein: CSARDSEGRGKNIQYF; CDR3 DNA: TGCAGTGCTAGAGATAGCGAGGGCAGGGGAAAAAACATTCAGTACTTC
D gene: -; clone size: few; V gene: TRBV7-2; J gene: TRBJ2-1; CDR3 protein: CASSFTGREGGVQFF; CDR3 DNA: TGTGCCAGCAGTTTTACCGGGAGAGAAGGGGGAGTGCAGTTCTTC
D gene: TRBD2; clone size: -; V gene: TRBV4-3; J gene: TRBJ2-3; CDR3 protein: CASSQAWAGGPSTHTQYF; CDR3 DNA: TGCGCCAGCAGCCAAGCCTGGGCGGGGGGCCCTTCCACACATACGCAGTATTTT
D gene: TRBD1; clone size: -; V gene: TRBV7-6; J gene: TRBJ2-1; CDR3 protein: CASSGLGTEIHEQFF; CDR3 DNA: TGTGCCAGCAGCGGGCTCGGGACAGAAATTCATGAGCAGTTCTTC
D gene: -; clone size: -; V gene: TRBV4-3; J gene: TRBJ2-5; CDR3 protein: CASSQELPFLSQVETQYF; CDR3 DNA: TGCGCCAGCAGCCAAGAACTACCCTTTTTGAGTCAAGTTGAGACCCAGTACTTC
D gene: -; clone size: -; V gene: TRBV15; J gene: TRBJ2-7; CDR3 protein: CATSRDRLDQMKGEQYF; CDR3 DNA: TGTGCCACCAGCAGAGATCGATTGGACCAAATGAAAGGCGAGCAGTACTTC
D gene: TRBD2; clone size: -; V gene: TRBV9; J gene: TRBJ2-1; CDR3 protein: CASSVLERGDPYNEQFF; CDR3 DNA: TGTGCCAGCAGCGTTCTCGAGCGGGGGGACCCCTACAATGAGCAGTTCTTC
D gene: TRBD2; clone size: -; V gene: TRBV12-3/TRBV12-4; J gene: TRBJ2-1; CDR3 protein: CAITPKAGDNEQFF; CDR3 DNA: TGTGCCATCACCCCAAAGGCGGGGGACAATGAGCAGTTCTTC
D gene: -; clone size: few; V gene: TRBV24-1; J gene: TRBJ2-5; CDR3 protein: CATSGEREQGETQYF; CDR3 DNA: TGTGCCACCAGTGGAGAGAGGGAGCAGGGAGAGACCCAGTACTTC
D gene: -; clone size: -; V gene: TRBV12-3/TRBV12-4; J gene: TRBJ2-5; CDR3 protein: CASSHPLGRETQYF; CDR3 DNA: TGTGCCAGCAGCCACCCACTAGGCAGAGAGACCCAGTACTTC
D gene: -; clone size: few; V gene: TRBV6-6; J gene: TRBJ2-7; CDR3 protein: CASSYQPTQPTYEQYF; CDR3 DNA: TGTGCCAGCAGTTACCAACCGACACAACCTACCTACGAGCAGTACTTC
D gene: -; clone size: -; V gene: TRBV5-6; J gene: TRBJ2-3; CDR3 protein: CASSFRQDTDTQYF; CDR3 DNA: TGTGCCAGCAGCTTTCGACAGGACACAGATACGCAGTATTTT
D gene: TRBD1; clone size: -; V gene: TRBV12-3/TRBV12-4; J gene: TRBJ1-2; CDR3 protein: CASSHDRGRGYTF; CDR3 DNA: TGTGCCAGCAGCCATGACAGGGGGCGAGGCTACACCTTC
D gene: TRBD2; clone size: few; V gene: TRBV28; J gene: TRBJ2-5; CDR3 protein: CASESGGNTWTQYF; CDR3 DNA: TGTGCCAGCGAAAGCGGGGGGAACACTTGGACCCAGTACTTC
D gene: -; clone size: many; V gene: TRBV7-2; J gene: TRBJ2-7; CDR3 protein: CASSLEGRYEQYF; CDR3 DNA: TGTGCCAGCAGCTTAGAGGGGAGATACGAGCAGTACTTC
D gene: -; clone size: once; V gene: TRBV7-3; J gene: TRBJ2-1; CDR3 protein: CASSLMEIGMAGAVNEQFF; CDR3 DNA: TGTGCCAGCAGCTTGATGGAAATAGGTATGGCGGGGGCCGTCAATGAGCAGTTCTTC
D gene: -; clone size: few; V gene: TRBV4-3; J gene: TRBJ2-7; CDR3 protein: CASSQDKDGDEQYF; CDR3 DNA: TGCGCCAGCAGCCAAGATAAAGACGGGGACGAGCAGTACTTC
D gene: -; clone size: -; V gene: TRBV15; J gene: TRBJ2-2; CDR3 protein: CVTSGAGNTGELFF; CDR3 DNA: TGTGTCACCAGTGGGGCAGGCAACACCGGGGAGCTGTTTTTT
D gene: TRBD2; clone size: -; V gene: TRBV28; J gene: TRBJ2-7; CDR3 protein: CASIQGLAGGAAYEQYF; CDR3 DNA: TGTGCCAGCATCCAGGGACTAGCGGGGGGAGCAGCCTACGAGCAGTACTTC
D gene: -; clone size: -; V gene: TRBV7-9; J gene: TRBJ2-7; CDR3 protein: CASSLGQGGSGEQYF; CDR3 DNA: TGTGCCAGCAGCTTAGGTCAGGGGGGTTCCGGCGAGCAGTACTTC
D gene: -; clone size: few; V gene: TRBV5-4; J gene: TRBJ2-7; CDR3 protein: CASSVGTQGNEQYF; CDR3 DNA: TGTGCCAGCAGCGTCGGGACCCAAGGGAACGAGCAGTACTTC
D gene: TRBD1; clone size: -; V gene: TRBV12-5; J gene: TRBJ2-7; CDR3 protein: CASGLQGDPYEQYF; CDR3 DNA: TGTGCTAGTGGTCTACAGGGGGACCCCTACGAGCAGTACTTC
D gene: TRBD1; clone size: -; V gene: TRBV29-1; J gene: TRBJ2-7; CDR3 protein: CSVGQGDMGYEQYF; CDR3 DNA: TGCAGCGTTGGACAGGGGGACATGGGCTACGAGCAGTACTTC
D gene: -; clone size: -; V gene: TRBV7-2; J gene: TRBJ2-4; CDR3 protein: CASSFVWGGSYNEQYF; CDR3 DNA: TGTGCCAGCAGCTTTGTCTGGGGCGGCAGCTACAATGAGCAGTACTTC
D gene: -; clone size: few; V gene: TRBV9; J gene: TRBJ2-5; CDR3 protein: CASSVEERETQYF; CDR3 DNA: TGTGCCAGCAGCGTAGAAGAGCGCGAGACCCAGTACTTC